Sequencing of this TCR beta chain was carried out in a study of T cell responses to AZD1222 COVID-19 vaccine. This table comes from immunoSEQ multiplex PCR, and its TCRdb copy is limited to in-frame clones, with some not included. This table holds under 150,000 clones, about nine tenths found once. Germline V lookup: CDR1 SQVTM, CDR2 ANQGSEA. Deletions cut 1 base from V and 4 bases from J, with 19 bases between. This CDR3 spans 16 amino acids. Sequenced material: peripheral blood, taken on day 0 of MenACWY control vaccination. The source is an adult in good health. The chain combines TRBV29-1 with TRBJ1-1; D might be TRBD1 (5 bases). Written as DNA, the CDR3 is TGCAGCGTTGAAGGGCCGGCCAGGGTGGGTGGCACTGAAGCTTTCTTT. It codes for CSVEGPARVGGTEAFF.